This TCR beta chain was captured in a study of OX40 agonist ivuxolimab in advanced cancers. About the study: Two patients with cutaneous melanoma and one with hepatocellular carcinoma, three in total, showed partial responses.

CDR1 is SGHTS, CDR2 YDEGEE, per germline. V shed 4 bases and J shed 3 bases, with 22 bases lying between them. The CDR3 spans 17 residues. Generated by immunoSEQ multiplex PCR, the TCRdb table keeps only in-frame clones and is missing some. The data show tens of thousands of clones, approximately 90% seen once. The chain is built from TRBV5-8 and TRBJ1-2; TRBD1 is a possible D gene (6 bases). Sequencing used CD4+ or CD8+ T cells sorted from blood, obtained in a trial of the OX40 agonist ivuxolimab. This clonotype was obtained from an adult with an advanced solid tumor such as melanoma, head and neck, liver or kidney cancer. The CDR3 DNA reads as TGTGCCAGCAGCATGTGGCCCCAGGGGCCTGGCGACTATGGCTACACCTTC. It is translated as CASSMWPQGPGDYGYTF.